This TCR beta chain was sequenced during a study of fetal regulatory T cell absence and autoimmunity. Findings and caveats of the study: Compared with cord blood, pancreas showed oligoclonal TCR enrichment, some clones over 80-fold. Broadly similar TRB gene family usage was seen in pancreas and cord blood.

CDR1 LNHDA and CDR2 SQIVND come from the germline V gene (reference sequence). The germline V and J ends were trimmed by 1 base and 1 base, with 11 bases remaining between them. The CDR3 spans 16 residues. Using immunoSEQ multiplex PCR, the repertoire was profiled, and TCRdb retains in-frame clones only, with some absent. The table has some 50,000 clones, about four fifths seen once. For this clone: The antigen remains unidentified.

J is TRBJ1-3 and V is TRBV19; D is unresolved. This sequence originates from a newborn boy with IPEX syndrome. Sequencing was done on a sample of cord blood. CDR3 coding DNA: TGTGCCAGTAGTATAGGTCCAACAAATTCTGGAAACACCATATATTTT. Its protein product is CASSIGPTNSGNTIYF.